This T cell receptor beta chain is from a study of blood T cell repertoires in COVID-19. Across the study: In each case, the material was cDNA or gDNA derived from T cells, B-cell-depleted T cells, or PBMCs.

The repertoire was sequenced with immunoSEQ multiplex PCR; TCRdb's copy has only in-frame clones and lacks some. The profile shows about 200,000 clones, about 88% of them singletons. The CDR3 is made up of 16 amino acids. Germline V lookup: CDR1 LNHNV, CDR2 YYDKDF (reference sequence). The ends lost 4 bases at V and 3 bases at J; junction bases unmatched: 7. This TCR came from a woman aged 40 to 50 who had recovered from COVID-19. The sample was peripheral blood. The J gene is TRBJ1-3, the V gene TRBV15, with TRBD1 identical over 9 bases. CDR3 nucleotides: TGTGCCACCAGCATCTCCGGGACAGGGATTGGAAACACCATATATTTT. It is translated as CATSISGTGIGNTIYF.